The rows below give T cell receptor beta chains drawn from one sample of a study of glioma-infiltrating T cells. A single record per CDR3 protein comes from TCRdb applying MiXCR to the multiplex PCR reads. Of 300,000 to 450,000 distinct CDR3 sequences listed, 41% are singletons. Sequencing was performed on glioma tissue, nonneoplastic brain tissue, or PBMCs (not recorded which). The receptors derive from a human donor with low-grade glioma or glioblastoma, undergoing nonglioma brain surgery, or in good health (not recorded which). Each CDR3 is given with its conserved first and last residue. A D gene is named only where the DNA matches it firmly. Size tells how often a clone was seen (once, few, many) or the class of an expanded clone, and some rows leave it out.

d_call j_call v_call clone_size cdr3_nt cdr3_aa
NA TRBJ1-6 TRBV20-1 NA TGCAGTGCTAGGTTCCTAAATTCACCCCTCCACTTT CSARFLNSPLHF
TRBD2 TRBJ2-7 TRBV28 NA TGTGCCAGCAGTTTAATTACTAGCGGGAGCTACGAGCAGTACTTC CASSLITSGSYEQYF
NA TRBJ2-1 TRBV2 NA TGTGCCAGCAGGACTAGTTGGTACAATGAGCAGTTCTTC CASRTSWYNEQFF
TRBD1 TRBJ1-1 TRBV7-2 NA TGTGCCAGCAGCTTCGACAGGGCTTTAAACACTGAAGCTTTCTTT CASSFDRALNTEAFF
NA TRBJ2-2 TRBV27 few TGTGCCAGCAGGCCGACTAGCACCGGGGAGCTGTTTTTT CASRPTSTGELFF
NA TRBJ2-2 TRBV7-6 few TGTGCCAGCAGCCACCCCGGCGGGGCCGGGGAGCTGTTTTTT CASSHPGGAGELFF
TRBD2 TRBJ2-1 TRBV4-1 NA TGCGCCAGCAGCCAAGAGGCCCTAGCGGGAGGTATGAATGAGCAGTTCTTC CASSQEALAGGMNEQFF
NA TRBJ2-6 TRBV15 NA TGTGCCACCAGTCGTGGATACGAAAGCTCTGGGGCCAACGTCCTGACTTTC CATSRGYESSGANVLTF
TRBD2 TRBJ2-2 TRBV25-1 many TGTGCCAGCAGTGAATATGCTAGCGGGAACACCGGGGAGCTGTTTTTT CASSEYASGNTGELFF
NA TRBJ1-4 TRBV7-2 NA TGTGCCAGCAGCGCCAGGGGACCTAATGAAAAACTGTTTTTT CASSARGPNEKLFF
TRBD2 TRBJ2-7 TRBV18 few TGTGCCAGCTCTCCGACTAGCGGCTACGAGCAGTACTTC CASSPTSGYEQYF
TRBD1 TRBJ1-1 TRBV28 NA TGTGCCAGCAGCCATACTCGGACAGGGCACAGTGAAGCTTTCTTT CASSHTRTGHSEAFF
TRBD1 TRBJ1-4 TRBV4-1 NA TGCGCCAGCAGCCCTTGGGACAGGCCCTCAACTAATGAAAAACTGTTTTTT CASSPWDRPSTNEKLFF
NA TRBJ2-7 TRBV6-1 many TGTGCCAGCAGCCACGCTGGGGGCGGTTACGAGCAGTACTTC CASSHAGGGYEQYF
TRBD2 TRBJ2-1 TRBV12-3/TRBV12-4 few TGTGCCAGCAGTCCTCCTAGCGGGAGGCCGGAGAATGAGCAGTTCTTC CASSPPSGRPENEQFF
NA TRBJ1-4 TRBV7-2 NA TGTGCCAGCAGCTCGGCACCGGCAACTAATGAAAAACTGTTTTTT CASSSAPATNEKLFF
TRBD1 TRBJ2-5 TRBV6-1 few TGTGCCAGCAGTGATCCGTACCGGGACAGGGTCCAAGAGACCCAGTACTTC CASSDPYRDRVQETQYF
TRBD2 TRBJ2-3 TRBV3-1 NA TGTGCCAGCAGCCAAGATCTAGGGCTAGCGGGAGGCCATACGCAGTATTTT CASSQDLGLAGGHTQYF
NA TRBJ2-4 TRBV6-2/TRBV6-3 medium-sized TGTGCCAGCAGTTCAGGGTCCAACATTCAGTACTTC CASSSGSNIQYF
TRBD1 TRBJ1-3 TRBV15 few TGTGCCACCAGCAGACTAACAGGGGGCAGTGGAAACACCATATATTTT CATSRLTGGSGNTIYF
TRBD2 TRBJ2-3 TRBV27 many TGTGCCAGCAGTTTAGGGTTCGGTAGCGGGGATACGCAGTATTTT CASSLGFGSGDTQYF
NA TRBJ1-1 TRBV2 few TGTGCCAGCAGTGGGACCTCTCAAACTGAAGCTTTCTTT CASSGTSQTEAFF
TRBD1 TRBJ2-7 TRBV20-1 NA TGCAGTGTGGCCCTCTCACGGACAGGGGGCTCCGAGCAGTACTTC CSVALSRTGGSEQYF
NA TRBJ2-7 TRBV2 NA TGTGCCAGCAAAGACGGCACCTACGAGCAGTACTTC CASKDGTYEQYF
TRBD1 TRBJ2-3 TRBV6-1 many TGTGCCAGCAGTAGACAGGGGGCATCAGATACGCAGTATTTT CASSRQGASDTQYF
TRBD2 TRBJ2-1 TRBV20-1 NA TGCAGTGCTAGAGATCATGGGCTAGCGGGAGTGGATAATGAGCAGTTCTTC CSARDHGLAGVDNEQFF
NA TRBJ1-4 TRBV15 few TGTGCCACCAGCAGACCCTACAGTAGAGCTAATGAAAAACTGTTTTTT CATSRPYSRANEKLFF
NA TRBJ1-2 TRBV4-3 many TGCGCCAGCAGCCAAGATTCCGACGGGGACATCAGGGACTATGGCTACACCTTC CASSQDSDGDIRDYGYTF
TRBD1 TRBJ2-7 TRBV28 NA TGTGCCAGCAGGTCAACCGGGACAGGGGGCGGTGAGCAGTACTTC CASRSTGTGGGEQYF
TRBD1 TRBJ2-3 TRBV2 NA TGTGCCAGCAGTGACCCCGGGACAGGGGGCCCTAACTCCACAGATACGCAGTATTTT CASSDPGTGGPNSTDTQYF
TRBD2 TRBJ2-4 TRBV4-2 few TGTGCCAGCAGCACGGGACTAGCGAAAAACATTCAGTACTTC CASSTGLAKNIQYF
NA TRBJ2-4 TRBV19 NA TGTGCCAGTAGCCAGGGAGCCAAAAACATTCAGTACTTC CASSQGAKNIQYF